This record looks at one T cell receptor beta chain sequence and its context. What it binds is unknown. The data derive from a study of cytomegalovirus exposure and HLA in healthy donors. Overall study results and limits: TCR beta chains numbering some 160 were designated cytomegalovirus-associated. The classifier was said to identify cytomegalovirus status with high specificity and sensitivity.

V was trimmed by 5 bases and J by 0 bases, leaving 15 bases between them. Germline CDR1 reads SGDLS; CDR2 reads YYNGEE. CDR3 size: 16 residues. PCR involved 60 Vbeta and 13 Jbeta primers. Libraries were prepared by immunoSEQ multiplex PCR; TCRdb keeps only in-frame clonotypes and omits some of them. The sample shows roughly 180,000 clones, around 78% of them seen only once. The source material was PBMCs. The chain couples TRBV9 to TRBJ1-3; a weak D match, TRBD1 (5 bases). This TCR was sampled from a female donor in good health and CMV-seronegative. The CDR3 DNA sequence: TGTGCCAGCAGTTCCGGGGGAGGTAGCTCTGGAAACACCATATATTTT. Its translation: CASSSGGGSSGNTIYF.